The 20 T cell receptor beta chains below all came from one sample that was sequenced in a study of OX40 agonist ivuxolimab in advanced cancers. Profiled with immunoSEQ multiplex PCR; TCRdb holds only in-frame clones, not every one. The sample carries about 62,000 clones, 85% to 95% recorded once. The material sequenced was CD4+ or CD8+ T cells sorted from blood, taken in a trial of the OX40 agonist ivuxolimab. The receptor set was obtained from an adult with an advanced solid tumor such as melanoma, head and neck, liver or kidney cancer.

This chain joins TRBV19 and TRBJ2-1; D unclear. Germline CDR1 LNHDA, CDR2 SQIVND (reference sequence). The CDR3 is 14 amino acids. V was trimmed by 6 bases and J by 5 bases, leaving 14 bases between them. As DNA, the CDR3 is TGTGCCAGTAGGGTGTTTTTCACACACAATGAGCAGTTCTTC. Encoded protein: CASRVFFTHNEQFF.

Here the CDR3 reads CASSLLGERGIGEQFF. The CDR3, as DNA: TGTGCCAGCAGTTTATTGGGTGAGCGGGGGATCGGGGAGCAGTTCTTC. The V gene is TRBV27, the J gene TRBJ2-1, with TRBD2 matching over 8 bases. The CDR3 covers 16 residues. From germline, CDR1 is MNHEY and CDR2 SMNVEV (reference sequence). V shed 1 base and J 10 bases; nucleotides not matched to a gene: 12.

The chain uses TRBV9 and TRBJ2-3, with D unclear. Germline assignment: CDR1 SGDLS and CDR2 YYNGEE. V lost 1 base and J 2 bases, leaving 2 bases between the germline ends. The CDR3 has 12 amino acids. The CDR3 loop is CASSVNTDTQYF. CDR3 in DNA: TGTGCCAGCAGCGTAAACACAGATACGCAGTATTTT.

The CDR3 region has the DNA TGCGCCAGCAGCCAAGATCTCACCAGCGGGAGCACAGATACGCAGTATTTT. Translation: CASSQDLTSGSTDTQYF. The rearrangement uses TRBV4-3 and TRBJ2-3, with a weak D call TRBD2 (6 bases). CDR3 length equals 17 residues. Trimming cost V 0 bases and J 0 bases, with 13 bases left between them. Germline assignment: CDR1 LGHNA and CDR2 YSLEER.

This clone came up a few times. The rearrangement uses TRBV5-1 and TRBJ2-4; the match to TRBD1 covers 12 bases. The CDR3 spans 18 residues. Germline CDR1 and CDR2: SGHRS and YFSETQ. Trimming took 0 bases from V and 1 from J; bases not matched to a gene: 5. Here the CDR3 DNA reads TGCGCCAGCAGCTTGGGGGACAGGGGGCCGAGGGCCAAAAACATTCAGTACTTC. This translates into CASSLGDRGPRAKNIQYF.

The chain uses TRBV27 and TRBJ1-2; TRBD1 matches 8 bases. V was clipped by 6 bases and J by 3 bases; unmatched bases: 0. Germline assignment: CDR1 MNHEY and CDR2 SMNVEV (reference sequence). This CDR3 is built from 12 residues. As DNA, the CDR3 is TGTGCCAGCAGGACAGGGGACTATGGCTACACCTTC. Its protein is CASRTGDYGYTF.

The chain combines TRBV15 with TRBJ1-2; unclear D gene. V dropped 0 bases and J dropped 2 bases, with 7 bases sitting between them. The CDR3 is 14 amino acids. From germline, CDR1 is LNHNV and CDR2 YYDKDF (reference sequence). CDR3 DNA: TGTGCCACCAGCAGAGATCTAGGGAACTATGGCTACACCTTC. Encoded protein: CATSRDLGNYGYTF. Together with reference TRBV15 and TRBJ1-2, the CDR3 gives the full variable domain: DAMVIQNPRYQVTQFGKPVTLSCSQTLNHNVMYWYQQKSSQAPKLLFHYYDKDFNNEADTPDNFQSRRPNTSFCFLDIRSPGLGDTAMYLCATSRDLGNYGYTFGSGTRLTVV.

The J gene is TRBJ2-1, the V gene TRBV7-9; the D is unclear. This CDR3 is 16 amino acids long. Trimming removed 1 base at V and 5 bases at J, with 15 bases between. Germline V CDR1 and CDR2: SEHNR, FQNEAQ (reference sequence). The CDR3 reads CASSLVGLVEDNEQFF. As DNA, the CDR3 is TGTGCCAGCAGCTTAGTAGGGCTAGTGGAAGACAATGAGCAGTTCTTC.

The chain is built from TRBV6-5 and TRBJ1-1, with a tentative D call TRBD1 (6 bases). The V gene lost 7 bases and the J gene lost 6 bases, with 15 bases spanning the gap. This CDR3 has 13 residues. The germline V gene has CDR1 MNHEY and CDR2 SVGAGI. CDR3 nucleotide sequence: TGTGCCAGCACCAAAGGGGGTTCGGCTGAAGCTTTCTTT. This encodes CASTKGGSAEAFF.

The CDR3 bases are TGTGCCAGCAGCCCCGGGAGGACAGTCTACGAGCAGTACTTC. It specifies CASSPGRTVYEQYF. This rearrangement joins TRBV5-6 to TRBJ2-7, with a tentative D call TRBD2 (7 bases). Germline CDR1 SGHDT, CDR2 YYEEEE. The CDR3 loop spans 14 amino acids. V lost 4 bases and J 3 bases, leaving 14 bases between the germline ends.

The genes are TRBV29-1 and TRBJ1-2; possibly TRBD1 for D (6 bases). The CDR3 totals 14 residues. Germline CDR1 and CDR2: SQVTM and ANQGSEA. V lost 3 bases and J 0 bases, leaving 11 bases between the germline ends. The CDR3 DNA follows: TGCAGCGTTGAGGGTCAGGGGACTAACTATGGCTACACCTTC. Amino acid sequence: CSVEGQGTNYGYTF.

The V call is TRBV10-3, the J call TRBJ1-3, with TRBD1 identical over 7 bases. The V and J ends lost 8 bases and 5 bases, in that order; junction bases with no gene match: 6. The length of the CDR3 is 13 residues. The germline CDR1 and CDR2 sequences are ENHRY and SYGVKD. CDR3 sequence (DNA): TGTGCCATCTTCCCAGGGGGTAGAAACACCATATATTTT. This sequence encodes CAIFPGGRNTIYF.

This chain connects TRBV4-1 to TRBJ2-7; 8 bases align to TRBD1. The CDR3 extends over 14 amino acids. Trimming at V came to 1 base and at J to 6 bases, leaving 5 bases not matched to a gene. CDR1 MGHRA and CDR2 YSYEKL come from the germline V gene. Written as DNA, the CDR3 is TGCGCCAGCAGCCAAGGGACAGGGATTGTCGAGCAGTACTTC. Amino acids: CASSQGTGIVEQYF.

The chain recombines TRBV29-1 with TRBJ1-2; no definite D call. The V gene's germline CDR1 is SQVTM and CDR2 ANQGSEA. Trimming stripped 3 bases from V and 4 bases from J, with 6 bases between. CDR3 size: 11 residues. The CDR3 protein is CSVERAYGYTF. The CDR3 DNA follows: TGCAGCGTTGAGAGGGCCTATGGCTACACCTTC. Variable domain in full (rest from reference TRBV29-1 and TRBJ1-2): SAVISQKPSRDICQRGTSLTIQCQVDSQVTMMFWYRQQPGQSLTLIATANQGSEATYESGFVIDKFPISRPNLTFSTLTVSNMSPEDSSIYLCSVERAYGYTFGSGTRLTVV.

The rearrangement links TRBV7-9 to TRBJ1-2, with 7 positions matching TRBD1. V lost 1 base to trimming and J lost 4 bases; unmatched junction nucleotides: 0. The CDR3 spans 13 residues. Germline CDR1 reads SEHNR; CDR2 reads FQNEAQ (reference sequence). The DNA of the CDR3 is TGTGCCAGCAGCTTAGGGACAGGCTATGGCTACACCTTC. Protein sequence: CASSLGTGYGYTF.

This chain joins TRBV10-2 and TRBJ2-1, with 11 bases fitting TRBD2. Trimming cost V 5 bases and J 4 bases; bases outside gene matches: 4. Germline V gene data show CDR1 as WSHSY and CDR2 as SAAADI. The CDR3 consists of 15 residues. In DNA, the CDR3 is TGCGCCAGCAGTCGGACTAGCGGGCCTTACAATGAGCAGTTCTTC. The encoded protein is CASSRTSGPYNEQFF.

The V call is TRBV11-2, the J call TRBJ2-5; 7 nucleotides match TRBD2. CDR3 length: 18 residues. From germline, CDR1 is SGHAT and CDR2 FQNNGV. Unmatched junction bases numbered 15, after V lost 4 bases and J lost 1 base. The CDR3: CASSWSPGSGDFQETQYF. CDR3 coding DNA: TGTGCCAGCAGCTGGTCACCTGGCAGCGGGGATTTCCAAGAGACCCAGTACTTC.

This rearrangement joins TRBV6-6 to TRBJ2-7, with unresolved D. The CDR3 is 11 residues long. Trimming left V 6 bases short and J 5 bases short, with 8 bases between. Per germline, CDR1 MNHNY and CDR2 SVGAGI (reference sequence). The CDR3: CASSRADEQYF. CDR3 DNA sequence: TGTGCCAGCAGCCGGGCGGACGAGCAGTACTTC.

The table lists this clone with a count of one. The gene calls are TRBV2 and TRBJ2-4, with 10 bases aligning to TRBD1. Germline-derived CDR1 and CDR2 are SNHLY and FYNNEI. Trimming took 3 bases from V and 0 from J; bases not matched to a gene: 8. The CDR3 is made up of 18 amino acids. The CDR3 DNA reads TGTGCCAGCAGTGACGGGACAGGGGTCCCTATAGCCAAAAACATTCAGTACTTC. This translates into CASSDGTGVPIAKNIQYF.

The gene calls are TRBV27 and TRBJ1-4, with no clear D. Germline CDR1 reads MNHEY; CDR2 reads SMNVEV (reference sequence). V lost 6 bases, J lost 3 bases, and 14 bases lay in between. This CDR3 spans 15 amino acids. The CDR3 loop is CASRRLGTANEKLFF. The CDR3 bases are TGTGCCAGCAGACGACTGGGAACAGCTAATGAAAAACTGTTTTTT.